The 12 T cell receptor beta chains below come from one sample, sequenced in a study of siplizumab effects on memory and regulatory T cells. The assay was immunoSEQ multiplex PCR, and TCRdb's table has in-frame clones only and misses some. The table has around 110,000 clones, about 94% seen once. Sequenced material: non-Treg CD4+ T cells sorted from blood. These receptor sequences come from a human donor in good health.

The genes are TRBV27 and TRBJ2-3; 11 positions agree with TRBD2. The germline CDR1 and CDR2 sequences are MNHEY and SMNVEV (reference sequence). V shed 5 bases and J 1 base; nucleotides not matched to a gene: 2. The CDR3 length is 15 residues. CDR3 region: CASSPSGGRTDTQYF. The CDR3 DNA reads as TGTGCCAGCAGTCCTAGCGGGGGGCGCACAGATACGCAGTATTTT.

V is TRBV10-3 and J is TRBJ2-5; D call uncertain. The CDR3 loop spans 16 amino acids. V lost 6 bases and J lost 3, with 20 bases in between. The germline V gene encodes CDR1 ENHRY and CDR2 SYGVKD. The CDR3 sequence: CAIRKSSRTGEETQYF. The CDR3 DNA is TGTGCCATCAGAAAGAGTTCAAGAACCGGTGAAGAGACCCAGTACTTC.

This clone was seen just once. The gene calls are TRBV7-2 and TRBJ2-7; a weak D match, TRBD1 (6 bases). CDR3 length: 13 amino acids. In germline, CDR1 is SGHTA, CDR2 FQGNSA. Trimming removed 4 bases at V and 3 bases at J, with 10 bases between. In DNA, the CDR3 is TGTGCCAGCAGCTCGCCAGGGGTCTACGAGCAGTACTTC. Amino acids: CASSSPGVYEQYF.

Worth noting for this clone: A read error may produce the germline difference seen at one junction end. The chain joins TRBV5-4 to TRBJ2-3; the D is unclear. The germline gives CDR1 SGHNT, CDR2 YYREEE (reference sequence). The CDR3 consists of 13 residues. The CDR3 bases are TGTGCCAGCAGCTTGCAATCGGAACGTGATTTTGATTTT. Encoded protein: CASSLQSERDFDF.

V and J are TRBV9 and TRBJ2-1, with TRBD2 identical over 12 bases. This CDR3 region has 15 residues. Germline CDR1 and CDR2: SGDLS and YYNGEE. J lost 8 bases, V lost 4 bases, and 7 bases had no gene match. As DNA, the CDR3 is TGTGCCAGCAGCCCTCGGACTAGCGGGGACCATGAGCAGTTCTTC. Amino acids: CASSPRTSGDHEQFF.

The genes are TRBV10-1 and TRBJ1-3; 7 positions match TRBD1. From germline, CDR1 is WNHNN and CDR2 SYGVQD (reference sequence). The length of the CDR3 is 15 residues. V trimming: 8 bases; J trimming: 7 bases; junction bases outside the gene matches: 14. The CDR3, as DNA: TGCGCCAGCTCTTCGGGACAGACGGCGGATAACACCATATATTTT. Its protein product is CASSSGQTADNTIYF.

This chain uses TRBV19 with TRBJ1-5, with a possible D match to TRBD1 (5 bases). V was cut by 7 bases and J by 7 bases, with 17 bases left in between. Per germline, CDR1 LNHDA and CDR2 SQIVND (reference sequence). This CDR3 has 14 residues. The CDR3 sequence is CASNYGAVLQPQHF. The CDR3 DNA follows: TGTGCCAGTAACTACGGGGCAGTACTACAGCCCCAGCATTTT.

This sequence joins TRBV19 and TRBJ1-5; D is unclear. Trimming pared 6 bases from V and 0 bases from J, leaving 12 bases between. CDR1 LNHDA and CDR2 SQIVND come from the germline V gene (reference sequence). CDR3 length: 15 amino acids. This CDR3 is CASRRTSYSNQPQHF. In DNA, the CDR3 is TGTGCCAGTAGACGCACCTCCTATAGCAATCAGCCCCAGCATTTT.

This chain uses TRBV28 with TRBJ2-7; 8 bases are a match to TRBD2. V lost 6 bases to trimming and J lost 0 bases; unmatched junction nucleotides: 7. CDR1 MDHEN and CDR2 SYDVKM come from the germline V gene. The CDR3 loop spans 15 amino acids. CDR3: CASSPGGASSYEQYF. The CDR3 DNA follows: TGTGCCAGCAGCCCCGGGGGGGCCAGCTCCTACGAGCAGTACTTC.

V is TRBV30 and J is TRBJ2-1; no definite D call. The V end was cut by 0 bases, the J end by 6 bases, with 9 bases between. Germline CDR1 is GTSNPN and CDR2 is SVGIG (reference sequence). This CDR3 contains 13 residues. The CDR3 bases are TGTGCCTGGAGTGTTCGAGCTGGCAATGAGCAGTTCTTC. It encodes CAWSVRAGNEQFF.

The J gene is TRBJ1-1, the V gene TRBV10-3; possible D gene TRBD1, 5 bases. Germline V gene sequence: CDR1 ENHRY, CDR2 SYGVKD. V gave up 10 bases and J gave up 6 bases, with 27 bases separating them. This CDR3 has 16 residues. In DNA form, the CDR3 reads TGTGCCACCCAGCGTCAGGTAGGGGCTGGGATCGCTGAAGCTTTCTTT. Its translation is CATQRQVGAGIAEAFF.

The DNA for the CDR3 is TGTGCCATCACCGGTCACAGGGTATGGAACACTGAAGCTTTCTTT. This translates into CAITGHRVWNTEAFF. The chain has TRBV10-3 and TRBJ1-1, with D perhaps matching TRBD1 (6 bases). From germline, CDR1 is ENHRY and CDR2 SYGVKD. CDR3 length: 15 residues. Trimming left V 7 bases short and J 1 base short, with 16 bases between.